One T cell receptor beta chain is described in this entry. Its cognate antigen is unknown. With 60 Vbeta and 13 Jbeta primers, the PCR was carried out. TCRdb's copy holds only in-frame clones and misses some; the assay was immunoSEQ multiplex PCR. Altogether roughly 150,000 clones are present, roughly 72% being singletons, with the ten largest covering roughly 2.1%. This sample was taken from a study of cytomegalovirus exposure and HLA in healthy donors. Study overall: Earlier, 200 million or so T cells were analyzed, and 95 million to 140 million unique TCR beta sequences were found among them. Study findings and constraints: The study flagged approximately 180 TCR beta chains as cytomegalovirus-associated.

The CDR3 has 15 residues. Germline V gives CDR1 SGHRS, CDR2 YFSETQ. V lost 3 bases to trimming and J lost 2 bases, with 15 bases between them. This TCR was sampled from a man in his forties or fifties in good health and CMV-seronegative. The chain couples TRBV5-1 to TRBJ2-7, with a tentative D call TRBD1 (6 bases). Source material: PBMCs. The CDR3 coding sequence is TGCGCCAGCAGCTCAAGGACAGTCACCCCCTACGAGCAGTACTTC. Its protein is CASSSRTVTPYEQYF.